The present entry profiles one T cell receptor beta chain with its context. The antigen it binds to is not known. Base qualities are not recorded, but no much larger clone differs from it by a single base. TCRbeta CDR3 regions were amplified from genomic DNA by means of the immunoSEQ Assay, a bias-controlled multiplex PCR. The study's processing was this. The number of nucleated cells in each sample was estimated from the amplification of reference gene primers within the assay. To quantify the absolute abundance of each unique TCRbeta CDR3 rearrangement, sequence reads were collapsed and filtered. For each sample, productive Simpson clonality was calculated as the square root of Simpson's diversity index across productive rearrangements. TCRdb holds this immuneACCESS table with in-frame rearrangements only. Some clones are missing; in checked studies, unresolved V genes explain under half, and the rest has no known cause. The V and J calls and clone size are taken from that table; D and trimming were inferred from the DNA. The sample table shows fewer than 250,000 clones, and around 85% are seen once. Of the sample, around an eighth falls within the top ten clones.

These data belong to a study of blood T cell repertoires in COVID-19 (dated by TCRdb to 2018 to 2021). Regarding the research as a whole: Collaborator samples came from the United States, Italy and Spain and covered acute and convalescent phases of COVID-19. The samples were drawn from two sources: the first 160 participants of the ongoing ImmuneRACE study, and approximately 1,300 subjects contributed by 6 global collaborators. Subjects who had been exposed to COVID-19, were actively infected with it, or had recovered from it provided the deeply sampled blood TCRbeta repertoires that made up the dataset. Where available, HLA class I and class II types were obtained from metadata supplied by the sample provider rather than from assay-based typing. The material from the prospective study consisted of cDNA or gDNA derived from T cells, B-cell-depleted T cells, or PBMCs. The repertoires were released in a freely available public database meant as a resource for research on the immune response to SARS-CoV-2. A de-identified subject ID, COVID-19 status, age in years and sex were almost always included in the sample metadata.

Whole blood was collected in K2EDTA tubes by collaborating institutions according to the institutions' own protocols. For TCRbeta analysis, collaborator samples were shipped as frozen whole blood, as isolated PBMCs, or as DNA extracted from either sample type. The germline V gene (reference sequence) yields GTSNPN for CDR1 and SVGIG for CDR2. The CDR3 numbers 11 residues from cysteine through phenylalanine. Only CDR3 DNA remains: 33 bases, in frame from the first base. Trimming takes 5 bases from V and 6 bases from J, and the germline ends sit 8 bases apart. Paper-wide results and their limitations: The amount of clinical and demographic metadata varied by source and participant and was provided uncurated.

The sample comprised peripheral blood. The receptor chain draws on TRBV30 and TRBJ2-1; the D gene is possibly TRBD1, with 6 bases matching. This clonotype was sampled from a woman aged 45-65 years with acute or convalescent COVID-19. The CDR3 corresponds to CAWGDINEQFF. The nucleotides are TGTGCCTGGGGGGACATCAATGAGCAGTTCTTC.